Sequencing of this T cell receptor beta chain was carried out in a study of a mutant IDH1 vaccine in newly diagnosed glioma. Study-wide background: Eight vaccine injections were given to patients in weeks 1, 3, 5, 7, 11, 15, 19 and 23. Treated patients, about 60% male and about 38% female, averaged about 40 years of age.

The time point here: week 11, during vaccination. In the vaccine, a single dose held 300 ug of the mutant IDH1 20-mer peptide, along with topical imiquimod. About this clone: Antigen specificity is unknown.

The assay was immunoSEQ multiplex PCR, and TCRdb's table has in-frame clones only and misses some. The sample records tens of thousands of clones, 65% to 80% being singletons. The CDR3 runs to 12 residues. The germline CDR1 and CDR2 sequences are SGHRS and YFSETQ. Trimming cost V 4 bases and J 5 bases, with 7 bases left between them. The sample here was PBMCs, taken from a glioma patient whose treatment included an IDH1 peptide vaccine. This receptor was identified in a man aged 35-49 years with glioma. The rearrangement links TRBV5-1 to TRBJ2-1; D is ambiguous. CDR3: CASSPRDNEQFF. The DNA of the CDR3 is TGCGCCAGCAGCCCTAGAGACAATGAGCAGTTCTTC.